This T cell receptor beta chain is from a study of OX40 agonist ivuxolimab in advanced cancers. Findings and limits, study-wide: Expanded peripheral T cell antigen specificity was not determined.

With regard to this clone: The antigen remains unidentified.

From germline, CDR1 is SEHNR and CDR2 FQNEAQ (reference sequence). The CDR3 contains 14 residues. V was pared by 4 bases and J by 7 bases, with 13 bases between. Method: immunoSEQ multiplex PCR; TCRdb's copy keeps in-frame clones and lacks some. The table has some 70,000 clones, approximately 80% seen once. Sample: CD4+ or CD8+ T cells sorted from blood, taken in a trial of the OX40 agonist ivuxolimab. This sequence was found in an adult with an advanced solid tumor such as melanoma, head and neck, liver or kidney cancer. The rearrangement links TRBV7-9 to TRBJ2-2, with D possibly matching TRBD2 (5 bases). CDR3 sequence reads: CASSSKRVVGELFF. The CDR3 DNA reads as TGTGCCAGCAGCTCTAAGAGGGTTGTCGGGGAGCTGTTTTTT.